The T cell receptor (beta chain) under discussion was sequenced for a study of somatic mutations in cytotoxic T cells in rheumatoid arthritis. On the study more broadly: Patients had 25 to 30 ml EDTA blood drawn right after diagnosis, before any treatment.

Points from the study as a whole: Rheumatoid arthritis patients were compared with age-matched healthy controls, and their CD8+ T-cell clonality did not differ significantly. There were about an eighth of the 65 patients in whom the largest CD8+ clone exceeded 20% of CD8+ cells.

Between the trimmed V and J ends, which lost 7 bases and 12 bases, there was a span of 22 bases. The CDR3 runs 15 residues. Germline V lookup: CDR1 SGHVS, CDR2 FQNEAQ. TCRdb's copy holds only in-frame clones and misses some; the assay was immunoSEQ multiplex PCR. The sample lists 13,000 or so clones, approximately 69% occurring once. Concerning this clone itself: The antigen is not known.

What was sequenced was CD8+ T cells sorted from blood. This chain joins TRBV7-8 and TRBJ1-6; unclear D gene. This TCR was recovered from an adult with rheumatoid arthritis. CDR3 amino acids: CASTLKSTERKPLHF. As DNA, the CDR3 is TGTGCCAGCACCCTTAAGAGTACAGAACGAAAACCCCTCCACTTT.